This T cell receptor (beta chain) emerged from a study of cytomegalovirus exposure and HLA in healthy donors. Study as a whole: As released early, the data held roughly 85 million unique TCRs from HLA-typed donors.

Study findings and constraints: The likely explanation for a cluster of highly shared sequence variants was sequencing artifact. Later analysis associated a missense DCLRE1C variant with TCR beta V- and J-gene trimming. It was 150 or so TCR beta chains that were listed as cytomegalovirus-associated.

PCR employed 60 Vbeta and 13 Jbeta primers. The method was immunoSEQ multiplex PCR; TCRdb's version includes in-frame clones alone and lacks a portion of them. Of about 190,000 clones listed, approximately 70% were seen once; the top ten hold less than 4%. Germline V gives CDR1 MGHDK, CDR2 SYGVNS. Trimming pared 1 base from V and 5 bases from J, leaving 13 bases between. The CDR3 is made up of 15 amino acids. Of note for this clone: No antigen is known for it.

Sequencing input: PBMCs. The receptor comes from a woman aged 30 to 39 in good health and CMV-seropositive. The rearrangement uses TRBV25-1 and TRBJ2-3; weak D call: TRBD1 (5 bases). The CDR3 nucleotides are TGTGCCAGCAGTGAATCCTCGGCAGGGAAAGATACGCAGTATTTT. Translated: CASSESSAGKDTQYF.